The clone carrying this T cell receptor beta chain was seen a handful of times. Its target is unknown. The data are from a study of T-cell memory formation after mild COVID-19. Study results and limitations: The main location of contracting CD4+ clones was CM and EM, and that of contracting CD8+ clones was EMRA. What remained unconfirmed was the SARS-CoV-2 specificity of second-wave clones peaking on day 37. Pre-infection memory already had some responding clones, implying cross-reactive memory joined.

TCRdb processed the 5' RACE reads anew with MiXCR; each CDR3 protein has one entry. The data contain about 420,000 distinct CDR3 sequences, about 22% of them singletons. Sequenced sample: PBMCs or a T cell subset sorted from them (not recorded which). The source of this sequence is an adult woman who had mild COVID-19 (a few samples of this study predate the infection). Cell type and time point are not known.

For the CDR3, the DNA is TGCGCCAGCAGCACAGGGGGACCCGGGGAGCTGTTTTTT. It translates to CASSTGGPGELFF. The genes are TRBV5-1 and TRBJ2-2, with 8 bases matching TRBD1. The CDR3 extends over 13 amino acids. CDR1 is SGHRS and CDR2 is YFSETQ in the germline V gene. Unmatched junction bases numbered 2, after V lost 4 bases and J lost 6 bases.